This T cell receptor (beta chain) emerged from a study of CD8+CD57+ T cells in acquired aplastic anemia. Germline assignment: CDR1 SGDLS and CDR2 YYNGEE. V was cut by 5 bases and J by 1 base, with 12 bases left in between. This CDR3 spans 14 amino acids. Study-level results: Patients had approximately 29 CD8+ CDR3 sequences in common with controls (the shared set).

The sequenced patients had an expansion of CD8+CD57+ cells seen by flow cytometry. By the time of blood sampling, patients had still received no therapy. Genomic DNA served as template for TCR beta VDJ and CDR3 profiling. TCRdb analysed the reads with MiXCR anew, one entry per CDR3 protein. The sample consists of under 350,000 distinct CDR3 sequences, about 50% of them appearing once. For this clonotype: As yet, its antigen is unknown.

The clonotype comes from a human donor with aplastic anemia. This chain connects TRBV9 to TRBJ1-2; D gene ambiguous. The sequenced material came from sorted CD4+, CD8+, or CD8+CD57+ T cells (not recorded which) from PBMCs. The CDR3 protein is CASSPQDRNYGYTF. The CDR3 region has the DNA TGTGCCAGCAGTCCGCAGGATCGTAACTATGGCTACACCTTC.